This T cell receptor (beta chain) is from a study of CD8 T cells in Susac syndrome. An amount of RNA that ranged from roughly 0.5 to 1 ug was reverse transcribed with random hexamers. TCRdb reprocessed the immunoSEQ multiplex PCR reads via MiXCR and lists one record per CDR3 protein. The data show 85,000 to 130,000 distinct CDR3 sequences, with approximately 94% seen just once and about 0.41% held by the top ten. Trimming stripped 8 bases from V and 0 bases from J, with 14 bases between. Germline V CDR1 and CDR2: MNHEY, SMNVEV (reference sequence). CDR3 length equals 14 residues. The authors sequenced TCR beta from blood CD8+ and CD4+ T cells. Fulfillment of recently defined diagnostic criteria for definite or probable disease was shown by the patients with Susac syndrome.

This chain uses TRBV27 with TRBJ2-7; tentatively, D is TRBD1 or TRBD2 (5 bases each). The sample taken for sequencing was CD8+ T cells from PBMCs. The clonotype was recovered from a human donor with Susac syndrome. In DNA form, the CDR3 reads TGTGCCAGCGTTTCCCGGGGCGGCTCCTACGAGCAGTACTTC. Amino acid sequence: CASVSRGGSYEQYF.